Here is one T cell receptor (beta chain) with its context. There are 14 residues in the CDR3. Trimming shortened V by 1 base and J by 4 bases, and 10 bases separated the two germline ends. Germline V gene sequence: CDR1 SGHTA, CDR2 FQGNSA. The sample originates from a study of CD8 T cells in Susac syndrome. The authors reverse transcribed 0.5 to 1 ug RNA with random hexamers. Coverage of TCR beta CDR3 amplification by immunoSEQ multiplex PCR extended to 54 Vbeta and 13 Jbeta. TCRdb re-analysed the immunoSEQ multiplex PCR reads in MiXCR, keeping a single row per CDR3 protein. The sample records fewer than 250,000 distinct CDR3 sequences, over 85% being singletons. Controls were age- and sex-matched healthy donors. Purification of the CD8+ and CD4+ T cells relied on negative isolation, and TEMRA cells underwent FACS enrichment.

This TCR came from a human donor in good health. The chain couples TRBV7-2 to TRBJ1-1, with D unclear. Sequences were obtained from CD4+ T cells from PBMCs. CDR3 DNA sequence: TGTGCCAGCAGCTTAGATGGGGTGCGCACTGAAGCTTTCTTT. This encodes CASSLDGVRTEAFF.